A selection of T cell receptor beta chains follows, all from one sample in a study of T cells in Graves' hyperthyroidism and ophthalmopathy. TCRdb itself ran the multiplex PCR reads through MiXCR, one entry per CDR3 protein. The table includes 250,000 or so distinct CDR3 sequences, 13% to 15% detected once. Sequenced material: blood. The receptors were gathered from a woman in her forties with Graves' hyperthyroidism that later progressed to Graves' ophthalmopathy. Both conserved end residues are part of each CDR3. Each record gives: V gene, J gene, clone size, D gene, CDR3 protein, CDR3 DNA. D genes are given only for firm matches. The size of a clone is reported for some rows only, either as once, few or many, or as a class for expanded clones.

TRBV20-1,TRBJ2-5,many,TRBD2,CSSGLGETQYF,TGCAGTTCAGGACTAGGGGAGACCCAGTACTTC
TRBV19,TRBJ2-1,-,-,CASSSATMGFF,TGTGCCAGTAGTAGCGCAACCATGGGGTTCTTC
TRBV20-1,TRBJ2-7,few,TRBD1,CSALQRTGASYEQYF,TGCAGTGCTCTACAAAGGACAGGGGCCTCCTACGAGCAGTACTTC
TRBV7-9,TRBJ2-7,many,-,CASMEIGAQYF,TGTGCCAGCATGGAAATCGGCGCGCAGTACTTC
TRBV28,TRBJ2-3,many,-,CASSVESTDTQYF,TGTGCCAGCAGTGTCGAAAGCACAGATACGCAGTATTTT
TRBV2,TRBJ2-1,many,TRBD1,CASKRAGGSYNEQFF,TGTGCCAGCAAGAGGGCAGGGGGCTCCTACAATGAGCAGTTCTTC
TRBV5-1,TRBJ2-1,many,-,CASSLGAEGDEQFF,TGCGCCAGCAGCTTGGGGGCGGAGGGCGATGAGCAGTTCTTC
TRBV27,TRBJ1-2,many,-,CASSSGGFYGYTF,TGTGCCAGCAGTTCGGGGGGCTTCTATGGCTACACCTTC
TRBV27,TRBJ2-7,many,-,CASSFSGTPYEQYF,TGTGCCAGCAGTTTCTCCGGGACGCCATACGAGCAGTACTTC
TRBV28,TRBJ1-1,-,-,CASSFSLAEAFF,TGTGCCAGCAGTTTCAGTTTGGCTGAAGCTTTCTTT
TRBV28,TRBJ1-4,many,-,CASSSEGGATNEKLFF,TGTGCCAGCAGTAGCGAGGGAGGGGCAACTAATGAAAAACTGTTTTTT
TRBV20-1,TRBJ2-7,many,-,CSARNTGKGREQYF,TGCAGTGCTAGAAATACGGGAAAGGGAAGGGAGCAGTACTTC
TRBV5-1,TRBJ2-1,-,-,CASSLVPLSSYNEQFF,TGCGCCAGCAGCTTGGTCCCGTTGAGCTCCTACAATGAGCAGTTCTTC
TRBV20-1,TRBJ2-7,many,-,CSARDHGQGTEQYF,TGCAGTGCTAGAGATCACGGGCAGGGGACCGAGCAGTACTTC
TRBV28,TRBJ1-1,many,-,CASSLLKNTEAFF,TGTGCCAGCAGTTTACTCAAGAACACTGAAGCTTTCTTT
TRBV6-1,TRBJ2-2,-,TRBD2,CASSASLAGAGELFF,TGTGCCAGCAGTGCCTCACTAGCGGGAGCCGGGGAGCTGTTTTTT
TRBV7-9,TRBJ2-3,many,-,CASSLGGSDTQYF,TGTGCCAGCAGCTTAGGGGGCTCAGATACGCAGTATTTT
TRBV15,TRBJ1-4,many,-,CATTSAGAANEKLFF,TGTGCCACCACATCCGCGGGCGCGGCTAATGAAAAACTGTTTTTT
TRBV6-1,TRBJ2-7,many,-,CASRPMSSYEQYF,TGTGCCAGCCGACCCATGAGCTCCTACGAGCAGTACTTC
TRBV20-1,TRBJ2-7,few,TRBD2,CSAVGTRVSYEQYF,TGCAGTGCTGTCGGGACTAGGGTTTCCTACGAGCAGTACTTC
TRBV29-1,TRBJ1-3,few,-,CSVGVQGGNTIYF,TGCAGCGTGGGGGTGCAGGGGGGAAACACCATATATTTT
TRBV3-1,TRBJ2-7,many,TRBD2,CASSPRTSGIYYEQYF,TGTGCCAGCAGCCCCCGGACTAGCGGGATATACTACGAGCAGTACTTC
TRBV20-1,TRBJ2-3,-,-,CSARGQGGLTDTQYF,TGCAGTGCTAGGGGCCAGGGAGGTTTAACAGATACGCAGTATTTT
TRBV27,TRBJ2-6,many,-,CASSLRGAPTGANVLTF,TGTGCCAGCAGTTTACGGGGGGCGCCCACTGGGGCCAACGTCCTGACTTTC
TRBV11-2,TRBJ2-2,many,TRBD2,CASSPGLAGGRETGELFF,TGTGCCAGCAGCCCTGGGCTAGCGGGAGGTAGAGAGACCGGGGAGCTGTTTTTT
TRBV20-1,TRBJ2-6,-,-,CSAGGSSGANVLTF,TGCAGTGCTGGGGGCAGCTCTGGGGCCAACGTCCTGACTTTC